The 15 T cell receptor beta chains listed next were all sequenced from one sample in a study of T cell responses to AZD1222 COVID-19 vaccine. The data were produced by immunoSEQ multiplex PCR, yet TCRdb's version contains in-frame clones alone and is incomplete. The sample gives some 140,000 clones, roughly 87% of which show up once; about 9.5% is in the top ten. The sample consisted of peripheral blood, taken 28 days after the second AZD1222 dose. These receptors came from an adult who received the AZD1222 COVID-19 vaccine.

V is TRBV7-2 and J is TRBJ2-3, with D possibly being TRBD1 (6 bases). Trimming stripped 4 bases from V and 10 bases from J, with 15 bases between. CDR3 length equals 13 residues. Per germline, CDR1 SGHTA and CDR2 FQGNSA. Here the CDR3 reads CASSSRGRGAQYF. For the CDR3, the DNA is TGTGCCAGCAGCTCCAGGGGCAGGGGAGCGCAGTATTTT. Using reference TRBV7-2 and TRBJ2-3 for the parts outside the CDR3, the full variable domain is GAGVSQSPSNKVTEKGKDVELRCDPISGHTALYWYRQSLGQGLEFLIYFQGNSAPDKSGLPSDRFSAERTGGSVSTLTIQRTQQEDSAVYLCASSSRGRGAQYFGPGTRLTVL.

The V and J genes are TRBV11-3 and TRBJ2-2; possibly TRBD1 for D (6 bases). V was cut by 5 bases and J by 0 bases, with 13 bases left in between. Germline V CDR1 and CDR2: SGHNT, YENEEA. The CDR3 covers 16 residues. In nucleotides, the CDR3 is TGTGCCAGCAGCCATCAGGGGCCCCCGAACACCGGGGAGCTGTTTTTT. Protein sequence: CASSHQGPPNTGELFF. Combining the CDR3 with reference TRBV11-3 and TRBJ2-2 gives the whole variable domain EAGVVQSPRYKIIEKKQPVAFWCNPISGHNTLYWYLQNLGQGPELLIRYENEEAVDDSQLPKDRFSAERLKGVDSTLKIQPAELGDSAVYLCASSHQGPPNTGELFFGEGSRLTVL.

The J gene is TRBJ2-7, the V gene TRBV6-5; the D gene is possibly TRBD2 (7 bases). V shed 5 bases and J shed 2 bases, with 13 bases lying between them. CDR1 is MNHEY, CDR2 SVGAGI, per germline. The CDR3 contains 14 residues. As DNA, the CDR3 is TGTGCCAGCAGTAGGGGGGGGGATACCTACGAGCAGTACTTC. The encoded protein is CASSRGGDTYEQYF.

The chain employs TRBV12-3 or TRBV12-4 and TRBJ1-1; tentative D call: TRBD1 (6 bases). The CDR3 extends over 13 amino acids. The V gene lost 6 bases and the J gene lost 3 bases, with 11 bases spanning the gap. CDR3 protein: CASSWWGHTEAFF. CDR3 nucleotide sequence: TGTGCCAGCAGCTGGTGGGGGCACACTGAAGCTTTCTTT.

This clone was seen more than once but under ten times. Other nucleotide sequences from this sample produce the same CDR3. The chain recombines TRBV3-1 (or the pseudogene TRBV3-2) with TRBJ2-7; D call uncertain. Germline values: CDR1 LGHDT, CDR2 YNNKEL (reference sequence). There are 14 residues in the CDR3. Trimming left V 1 base short and J 0 bases short, with 7 bases between. The CDR3 DNA reads as TGTGCCAGCAGCCAAGGGCTCAGCTCCTACGAGCAGTACTTC. It encodes CASSQGLSSYEQYF.

In this sample, this clone turned up a few times. This sequence joins TRBV11-2 and TRBJ2-1, with D perhaps TRBD2 (5 bases). The germline CDR1 and CDR2 sequences are SGHAT and FQNNGV. The V and J ends lost 1 base and 2 bases respectively, with 12 bases between them. This CDR3 has 16 residues. The CDR3 sequence is CASSLGRGDPYNEQFF. The CDR3 DNA follows: TGTGCCAGCAGCTTAGGCCGGGGAGACCCCTACAATGAGCAGTTCTTC.

This clone has a handful of counts. The chain uses TRBV30 and TRBJ1-6; D is unresolved. With 0 bases removed from V and 8 bases from J, the gap between germline ends came to 11 bases. CDR3 length: 14 amino acids. CDR1 is GTSNPN, CDR2 SVGIG, per germline (reference sequence). DNA for the CDR3: TGTGCCTGGAGTGTTTCGGGGTTTGATTCACCCCTCCACTTT. This sequence encodes CAWSVSGFDSPLHF. Together with reference TRBV30 and TRBJ1-6, the CDR3 gives the full variable domain: SQTIHQWPATLVQPVGSPLSLECTVEGTSNPNLYWYRQAAGRGLQLLFYSVGIGQISSEVPQNLSASRPQDRQFILSSKKLLLSDSGFYLCAWSVSGFDSPLHFGNGTRLTVT.

This chain uses TRBV19 with TRBJ1-1; D gene ambiguous. Germline V CDR1 and CDR2: LNHDA, SQIVND (reference sequence). This CDR3 is built from 15 residues. The V and J ends lost 3 bases and 0 bases respectively, with 11 bases between them. CDR3 loop: CASSIGGMMNTEAFF. DNA for the CDR3: TGTGCCAGTAGTATTGGAGGCATGATGAACACTGAAGCTTTCTTT.

V gene TRBV15 combines with J gene TRBJ1-2, with 9 bases lining up with TRBD1. The CDR3 has 15 amino acids. CDR1 and CDR2 from the germline V gene are LNHNV and YYDKDF (reference sequence). V was pared by 0 bases and J by 8 bases, with 7 bases of the junction left unmatched. This CDR3 is CATSRDLDRGGGYTF. The CDR3 DNA follows: TGTGCCACCAGCAGAGACCTGGACAGGGGAGGCGGCTACACCTTC.

The V call is TRBV19, the J call TRBJ1-2, with D possibly being TRBD1 (6 bases). The V end was cut by 5 bases, the J end by 7 bases, with 17 bases between. The CDR3 length is 14 residues. Germline loops: CDR1 LNHDA, CDR2 SQIVND (reference sequence). The CDR3 reads CASSLQGSSGGYTF. The CDR3, as DNA: TGTGCCAGTAGTCTCCAGGGGTCCTCTGGTGGCTACACCTTC.

The chain has TRBV30 and TRBJ1-5, with 8 bases identical to TRBD1. Germline V CDR1 and CDR2: GTSNPN, SVGIG (reference sequence). Losses at the gene ends were 2 bases for V and 6 bases for J; bases not matched to a gene: 6. This CDR3 is built from 14 residues. CDR3 nucleotide sequence: TGTGCCTGGAGTTGGACAGGGTGGGGTCAGCCCCAGCATTTT. Its translation is CAWSWTGWGQPQHF. Full variable domain (missing parts from reference TRBV30 and TRBJ1-5): SQTIHQWPATLVQPVGSPLSLECTVEGTSNPNLYWYRQAAGRGLQLLFYSVGIGQISSEVPQNLSASRPQDRQFILSSKKLLLSDSGFYLCAWSWTGWGQPQHFGDGTRLSIL.

This clone was recorded once. This chain joins TRBV7-3 and TRBJ2-4, with TRBD1 identical over 9 bases. The ends lost 4 bases at V and 4 bases at J; junction bases unmatched: 2. The length of the CDR3 is 14 residues. The V gene's germline CDR1 is SGHTA and CDR2 FQGTGA. As DNA, the CDR3 is TGTGCCAGCAGCTCCGGGACAGGGAAAAACATTCAGTACTTC. Amino acids: CASSSGTGKNIQYF.

The chain is built from TRBV27 and TRBJ2-1; 9 bases are a match to TRBD1. The CDR3 covers 14 residues. V trimming: 7 bases; J trimming: 6 bases; junction bases outside the gene matches: 7. CDR1 and CDR2 from the germline V gene are MNHEY and SMNVEV (reference sequence). The chain's CDR3 is CASTTGGGPNEQFF. For the CDR3, the DNA is TGTGCCAGCACCACAGGGGGCGGACCCAATGAGCAGTTCTTC.

The genes are TRBV9 and TRBJ1-1; no reliable D call. Trimming took 0 bases from V and 1 from J, leaving 4 bases between them. The CDR3 runs to 13 residues. CDR1 and CDR2 from the germline V gene are SGDLS and YYNGEE. Here the CDR3 DNA reads TGTGCCAGCAGCGTAGAAGGGAACACTGAAGCTTTCTTT. This sequence encodes CASSVEGNTEAFF.

The chain has TRBV6-5 and TRBJ2-7; D may be TRBD1 (5 bases). The CDR3 is made up of 14 amino acids. Germline assignment: CDR1 MNHEY and CDR2 SVGAGI. Trimming cost V 8 bases and J 0 bases, with 14 bases left between them. Written as DNA, the CDR3 is TGTGCCAGCCAAGCCGACAGTAGCTCCTACGAGCAGTACTTC. Its translation is CASQADSSSYEQYF.